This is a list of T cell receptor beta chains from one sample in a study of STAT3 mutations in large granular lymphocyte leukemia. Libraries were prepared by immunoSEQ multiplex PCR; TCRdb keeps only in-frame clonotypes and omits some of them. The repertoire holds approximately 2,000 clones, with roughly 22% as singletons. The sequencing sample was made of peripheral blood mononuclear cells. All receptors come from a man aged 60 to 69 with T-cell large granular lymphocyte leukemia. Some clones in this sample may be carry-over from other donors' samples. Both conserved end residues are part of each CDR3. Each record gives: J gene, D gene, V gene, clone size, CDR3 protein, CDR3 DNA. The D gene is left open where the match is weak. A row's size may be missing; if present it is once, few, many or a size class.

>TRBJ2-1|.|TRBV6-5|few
CASSSRYNEQFF
TGTGCCAGCTCATCCAGATACAATGAGCAGTTCTTC
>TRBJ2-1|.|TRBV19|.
CASSIGLPNEQFF
TGTGCCAGTAGTATAGGCCTTCCCAATGAGCAGTTCTTC
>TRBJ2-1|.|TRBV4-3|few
CASSQDHGHTYNEQFF
TGCGCCAGCAGCCAAGATCACGGACACACATACAATGAGCAGTTCTTC
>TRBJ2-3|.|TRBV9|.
CASSVLPRGADTQYF
TGTGCCAGCAGCGTATTACCCAGGGGCGCAGATACGCAGTATTTT
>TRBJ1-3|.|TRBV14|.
CASSQDLPGGNTIYF
TGTGCCAGCAGCCAAGATCTACCTGGAGGAAACACCATATATTTT
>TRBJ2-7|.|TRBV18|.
CASSPPVGRGEQYF
TGTGCCAGCTCACCACCGGTGGGACGTGGGGAGCAGTACTTC
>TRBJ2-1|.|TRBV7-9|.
CASSTDGINEQFF
TGTGCCAGCAGCACGGACGGTATCAATGAGCAGTTCTTC
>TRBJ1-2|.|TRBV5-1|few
CASSEGAWDGYTF
TGCGCCAGCAGTGAGGGTGCTTGGGATGGCTACACCTTC
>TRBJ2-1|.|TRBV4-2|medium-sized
CASGEGNEQFF
TGTGCCAGCGGAGAGGGCAATGAGCAGTTCTTC
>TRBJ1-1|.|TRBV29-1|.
CSVGAVPEAFF
TGCAGCGTTGGAGCAGTTCCTGAAGCTTTCTTT
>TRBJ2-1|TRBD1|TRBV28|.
CASSLPGQAGNEQFF
TGTGCCAGCAGTCTCCCGGGACAGGCCGGCAATGAGCAGTTCTTC
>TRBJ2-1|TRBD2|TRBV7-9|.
CASSSSGGRNEQFF
TGTGCCAGCAGCAGTAGCGGGGGCCGAAATGAGCAGTTCTTC